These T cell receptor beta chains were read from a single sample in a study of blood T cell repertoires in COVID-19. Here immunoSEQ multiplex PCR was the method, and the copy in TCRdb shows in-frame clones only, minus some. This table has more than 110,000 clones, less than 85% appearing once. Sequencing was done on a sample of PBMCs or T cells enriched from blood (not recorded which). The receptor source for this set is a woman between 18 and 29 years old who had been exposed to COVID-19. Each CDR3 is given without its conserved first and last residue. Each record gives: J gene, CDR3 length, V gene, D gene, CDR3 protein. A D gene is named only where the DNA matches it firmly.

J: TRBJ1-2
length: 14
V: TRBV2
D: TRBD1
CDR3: ASSPRTGGSNYGYT

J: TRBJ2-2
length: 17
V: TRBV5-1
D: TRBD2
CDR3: ASSLAVLAGYANTGELF

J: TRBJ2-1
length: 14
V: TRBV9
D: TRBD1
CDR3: ASSFAGTGGYNEQF

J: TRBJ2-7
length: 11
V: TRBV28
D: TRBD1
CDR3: ASSLGQGSWQY

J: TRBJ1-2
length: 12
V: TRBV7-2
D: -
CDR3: ASSLQGYDYGYT

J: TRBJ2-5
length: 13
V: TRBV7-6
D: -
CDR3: ASSLDSGVSETQY

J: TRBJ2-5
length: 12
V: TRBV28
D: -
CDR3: ASSLEANKETQY

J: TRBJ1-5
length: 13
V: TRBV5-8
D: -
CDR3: ASSFQWGGAQPQH

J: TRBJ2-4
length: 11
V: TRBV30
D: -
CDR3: AWSVGGSYIQY

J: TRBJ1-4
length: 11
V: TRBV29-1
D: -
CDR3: SVLSSTNEKLF

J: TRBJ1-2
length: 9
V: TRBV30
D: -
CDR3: AWNAVYGYT

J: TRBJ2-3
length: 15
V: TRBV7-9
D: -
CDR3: ASSLTGTLRGADTQY

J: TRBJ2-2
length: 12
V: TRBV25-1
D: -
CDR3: ASSDHSITGELF

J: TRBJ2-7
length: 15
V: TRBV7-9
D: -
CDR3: ASSLVQPRVANYEQY

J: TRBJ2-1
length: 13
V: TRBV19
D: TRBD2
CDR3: ASRRGLAVYNEQF

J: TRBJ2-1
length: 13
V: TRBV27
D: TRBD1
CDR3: ASSSRQGNYNEQF

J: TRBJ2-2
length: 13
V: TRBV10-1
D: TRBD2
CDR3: ASSKREGNTGELF